What follows describes a single T cell receptor (beta chain). Antigen specificity is unknown. These data come from a study of post-analysis software for immune sequencing data. Whole-study results and caveats: There was significantly lower normalized Chao1 diversity in multiple sclerosis patients than in controls. Included in a set of roughly five TRBV segments more frequent in patients than controls were TRBV5-6, TRBV5-1 and TRBV20-1.

The TCR beta cDNA libraries carried unique molecular identifiers. cDNA molecules numbering about half a million came from around 1 to 10 million T cells. MiXCR was run by TCRdb on the PCR reads, yielding one entry per CDR3 protein. The top ten clones hold 1.7% of a sample with approximately 570,000 distinct CDR3 sequences, about 40% of them seen once. The germline V gene has CDR1 SGHDT and CDR2 YYEEEE. This CDR3 is built from 11 residues. V was clipped by 0 bases and J by 12 bases, with 9 bases between them. The clonotype was recovered from a girl between 10 and 17 years old with multiple sclerosis. Sequencing used blood. The rearrangement uses TRBV5-6 and TRBJ2-5, with D possibly matching TRBD1 (5 bases). The CDR3 DNA reads TGTGCCAGCAGCTTGGGCAGGGCGGAGTACTTC. It translates to CASSLGRAEYF.